This section outlines one T cell receptor beta chain sequence together with its context. Its cognate antigen is unknown. This entry belongs to a study of regulatory T cells in long-lasting Graves disease. Study results and limitations: Persistent Graves' patients showed reduced TCR diversity versus newly diagnosed patients. Sharing of public clonotypes was greater in persistent patients (around 2,500) than in new patients (roughly 1,000). Gene preferences differed: TRBV28, TRBJ1-2, TRBJ2-5 in persistent cases.

Assembly of TCR beta libraries relied on iRepertoire HTBI primers together with Arm-PCR of CDR3 regions. TCRdb redid the calling of the multiplex PCR reads with MiXCR, one entry per CDR3 protein. The sample has around 500,000 distinct CDR3 sequences, about 20% seen once. Looked up from germline, CDR1 is MGHRA and CDR2 is YSYEKL. This CDR3 comprises 15 residues. V dropped 0 bases and J dropped 7 bases, with 13 bases sitting between them. The time point: persistent/refractory GD, antithyroid drugs over 5 years with positive TRAb. Generation of the TCR library employed RNA extracted from PBMCs. The authors drew patients from an endocrinology department in Xi'an, China.

This TCR was sampled from a female donor with Graves disease. This sequence joins TRBV4-1 and TRBJ1-5; no clear D. Here the sequenced sample was peripheral blood mononuclear cells (PBMCs), taken when the disease was refractory, from a patient treated with antithyroid drugs. In DNA form, the CDR3 reads TGCGCCAGCAGCCAAGATCGGCGGGAGGGCCAGCCCCAGCATTTT. Translated: CASSQDRREGQPQHF.